The 21 T cell receptor beta chains presented below share a single source sample, sequenced in a study of breast tumors, draining lymph nodes, adjacent tissues. TCRdb called the multiplex PCR reads again in MiXCR, with one record for every CDR3 protein. The sample holds some 230,000 distinct CDR3 sequences, less than 40% seen once. The lymph nodes were axillary draining lymph nodes from breast cancer patients. The sequencing sample was made of axillary lymph node tissue. These receptors all come from a female donor with breast cancer. Some clones in this sample may be carry-over from other donors' samples.

This clonotype was observed at least ten times. The J gene is TRBJ1-5, the V gene TRBV15; TRBD1 aligns across 10 bases. Germline assignment: CDR1 LNHNV and CDR2 YYDKDF (reference sequence). Unmatched junction bases numbered 7, after V lost 2 bases and J lost 6 bases. The CDR3 loop spans 16 amino acids. CDR3 sequence reads: CATSRSGDRGGQPQHF. The CDR3 DNA is TGTGCCACCAGCAGATCAGGGGACAGGGGCGGTCAGCCCCAGCATTTT.

This clonotype was seen many times. This chain links TRBV30 with TRBJ2-2; D gene unclear. Germline CDR1 and CDR2: GTSNPN and SVGIG (reference sequence). The V gene lost 1 base and the J gene lost 1 base, with 4 bases spanning the gap. The CDR3 runs to 13 residues. The CDR3 DNA sequence: TGTGCCTGGAGTGACGGGAACACCGGGGAGCTGTTTTTT. Amino acid sequence: CAWSDGNTGELFF. Variable domain in full (rest from reference TRBV30 and TRBJ2-2): SQTIHQWPATLVQPVGSPLSLECTVEGTSNPNLYWYRQAAGRGLQLLFYSVGIGQISSEVPQNLSASRPQDRQFILSSKKLLLSDSGFYLCAWSDGNTGELFFGEGSRLTVL.

The chain is built from TRBV28 and TRBJ1-2, with TRBD1 identical over 9 bases. CDR3 length: 14 amino acids. Germline V gene lookup returns CDR1 MDHEN and CDR2 SYDVKM. V lost 2 bases and J lost 5; bases outside the gene matches: 3. CDR3: CASSLGTGQYGYTF. In DNA, the CDR3 is TGTGCCAGCAGTTTAGGGACAGGGCAATATGGCTACACCTTC.

At least ten counts were recorded for this clonotype. The genes are TRBV6-5 and TRBJ1-2; D unclear. Germline CDR1 reads MNHEY; CDR2 reads SVGAGI. V lost 6 bases and J 2 bases, leaving 16 bases between the germline ends. The CDR3 sequence is 15 residues long. The CDR3 sequence is CASRTPGRRNYGYTF. The CDR3 coding sequence is TGTGCCAGCAGGACCCCTGGCAGAAGAAACTATGGCTACACCTTC.

The V and J genes are TRBV20-1 and TRBJ1-5; TRBD1 is a possible D gene (5 bases). With 3 bases removed from V and 11 bases from J, the gap between germline ends came to 17 bases. CDR3 length: 13 residues. Germline V gives CDR1 DFQATT, CDR2 SNEGSKA (reference sequence). The CDR3 coding sequence is TGCAGTGCTAGCCTTGCCGGGGCGGAGACCCAGCATTTT. Encoded protein: CSASLAGAETQHF.

The chain is built from TRBV15 and TRBJ2-5, with 9 positions matching TRBD2. CDR3 size: 13 residues. Trimming removed 8 bases from V and 5 bases from J; junction bases left unmatched: 6. Germline lookup yields CDR1 LNHNV and CDR2 YYDKDF (reference sequence). CDR3 coding DNA: TGTGCCACCGAACCCACTAGCGGGGAGACCCAGTACTTC. It specifies CATEPTSGETQYF. Full variable domain (remainder filled in from reference TRBV15 and TRBJ2-5): DAMVIQNPRYQVTQFGKPVTLSCSQTLNHNVMYWYQQKSSQAPKLLFHYYDKDFNNEADTPDNFQSRRPNTSFCFLDIRSPGLGDTAMYLCATEPTSGETQYFGPGTRLLVL.

Of note for this clonotype: Being one base from a much bigger clone, this may be a read error. V gene TRBV5-1 combines with J gene TRBJ2-1; perhaps TRBD1 as D (7 bases). CDR3 length equals 15 residues. Germline CDR1 and CDR2: SGHRS and YFSETQ. The V end lost 4 bases, the J end lost 7 bases, and 18 bases lay between the germline ends. CDR3 in amino acids: CASSVGQGEANEQFF. The CDR3 region has the DNA TGCGCCAGCAGCGTGGGTCAGGGGGAGGCTAATGAGCAGTTCTTC.

J is TRBJ1-2 and V is TRBV25-1, with D unclear. Germline CDR1 is MGHDK and CDR2 is SYGVNS. The V end lost 4 bases, the J end lost 8 bases, and 20 bases lay between the germline ends. The CDR3 spans 15 residues. CDR3 residues: CASSASPGLLWGYTF. CDR3 sequence (DNA): TGTGCCAGCAGTGCTAGCCCGGGCCTGCTATGGGGCTACACCTTC.

This clonotype was seen repeatedly, ten times or more. This chain connects TRBV6-6 to TRBJ1-2, with D unresolved. V lost 8 bases and J 6 bases, leaving 7 bases between the germline ends. Germline CDR1 reads MNHNY; CDR2 reads SVGAGI (reference sequence). This CDR3 spans 10 amino acids. CDR3 DNA sequence: TGTGCCAGCTCACGGGATGGCTACACCTTC. Its translation is CASSRDGYTF.

As concerns this clonotype: The CDR3 ends on some other residue instead of the conserved phenylalanine or tryptophan, so this is likely a read error. CDR3 sequence: CSARSGSYTS. The CDR3 region has the DNA TGCAGTGCTAGGTCCGGAAGCTACACCTCC. The chain has TRBV20-1 and TRBJ1-2; D uncertain. This CDR3 is 10 amino acids long. Germline V gives CDR1 DFQATT, CDR2 SNEGSKA (reference sequence). Deletions cut 3 bases from V and 9 bases from J, with 8 bases between.

This clonotype was counted many times. The chain couples TRBV24-1 to TRBJ2-2; 10 positions agree with TRBD2. Germline-derived CDR1 and CDR2 are KGHDR and SFDVKD. V was clipped by 7 bases and J by 5 bases; unmatched bases: 15. The CDR3 covers 18 residues. The CDR3 nucleotides read TGTGCCACCAGCAACTACCCAGCGGGAGGGAACCCTACCGGGGAGCTGTTTTTT. Translated, it gives CATSNYPAGGNPTGELFF.

Points on this clonotype: A junction end diverges from the germline sequence, so it may reflect a read error. This chain connects TRBV9 to TRBJ2-3; TRBD2 matches at 11 bases. The CDR3 contains 16 residues. CDR1 is SGDLS and CDR2 is YYNGEE in the germline V gene. CDR3 bases: TGCGCCAGCAGTGACAGAACTAGCGGGAGAACAGATACGCAGTATTTT. Protein product: CASSDRTSGRTDTQYF.

This chain joins TRBV12-3 or TRBV12-4 and TRBJ1-1, with D unclear. The CDR3 totals 13 residues. V lost 4 bases and J 3 bases, leaving 9 bases between the germline ends. The CDR3 region has the DNA TGTGCCAGCAGTTGGAGCAGAGACACTGAAGCTTTCTTT. Translating gives CASSWSRDTEAFF.

This clonotype showed up many times. The CDR3 loop is CSARRGQNTGELFF. In DNA, the CDR3 is TGCAGTGCTAGAAGGGGCCAGAACACCGGGGAGCTGTTTTTT. The chain carries TRBV20-1 and TRBJ2-2, with D tentatively TRBD1 (5 bases). Per the germline V gene, CDR1 is DFQATT and CDR2 is SNEGSKA (reference sequence). CDR3 length: 14 residues. The V and J ends lost 2 bases and 1 base respectively, with 8 bases between them.

This clonotype was counted ten times or more. The gene calls are TRBV7-9 and TRBJ2-3; tentative D call: TRBD2 (6 bases). This CDR3 spans 15 amino acids. Germline V gene sequence: CDR1 SEHNR, CDR2 FQNEAQ (reference sequence). The V end was cut by 5 bases, the J end by 4 bases, with 16 bases between. The CDR3 region has the DNA TGTGCCAGCAGCCCTACGACTAGTCAAGCAGATACGCAGTATTTT. Protein product: CASSPTTSQADTQYF.

The rearrangement uses TRBV19 and TRBJ1-3; unclear D gene. The CDR3 loop spans 17 amino acids. Germline-derived CDR1 and CDR2 are LNHDA and SQIVND (reference sequence). V gave up 3 bases and J gave up 0 bases, with 15 bases separating them. The DNA for the CDR3 is TGTGCCAGTAGTATCGGCGGACGGATAAACTCTGGAAACACCATATATTTT. Translated, it gives CASSIGGRINSGNTIYF.

On this clonotype: The junction and the germline gene differ at one end; a read error may be behind it. The chain links TRBV7-2 to TRBJ2-5, with D hard to call. The CDR3 runs 13 residues. From germline, CDR1 is SGHTA and CDR2 FQGNSA. The CDR3 protein is CASSLERQGTQYF. The CDR3 DNA reads as TGTGCCAGCAGCTTAGAGAGACAAGGGACCCAGTACTTC.

The V gene is TRBV20-1, the J gene TRBJ2-1; D may be TRBD2 (5 bases). The CDR3 has 11 amino acids. In germline, CDR1 is DFQATT, CDR2 SNEGSKA (reference sequence). V shed 7 bases and J shed 7 bases, with 11 bases lying between them. In DNA, the CDR3 is TGCAGTGAAATTAGCGAGAATGAGCAGTTCTTC. This sequence encodes CSEISENEQFF.

The genes are TRBV29-1 and TRBJ1-2; TRBD1 might be the D (5 bases). The CDR3 extends over 15 amino acids. From germline, CDR1 is SQVTM and CDR2 ANQGSEA. Trimming left V 1 base short and J 3 bases short, with 15 bases between. The CDR3 nucleotides are TGCAGCGTTGAAGTTGGGGGGGAATCGGACTATGGCTACACCTTC. Translated: CSVEVGGESDYGYTF.

In its sample, this clonotype was seen many times. This chain uses TRBV29-1 with TRBJ2-2, with 10 bases aligning to TRBD1. V lost 4 bases and J lost 3; bases outside the gene matches: 2. Germline V CDR1 and CDR2: SQVTM, ANQGSEA. The CDR3 is 14 amino acids. CDR3 bases: TGCAGCGTTGCTGGGACAGGGGACACCGGGGAGCTGTTTTTT. It yields the protein CSVAGTGDTGELFF.

This clonotype was counted ten times or more. The V call is TRBV29-1, the J call TRBJ2-1; unclear D gene. Trimming shortened V by 0 bases and J by 9 bases, and 12 bases separated the two germline ends. This CDR3 has 13 residues. The germline gives CDR1 SQVTM, CDR2 ANQGSEA. The CDR3 bases are TGCAGCGTTGAAGATCGTCTATCCCGTGAGCAGTTCTTC. Amino acids: CSVEDRLSREQFF.